The present T cell receptor beta chain was sequenced within a study of technical replicates of blood from a handful of donors. Sequenced by immunoSEQ multiplex PCR; TCRdb stores in-frame clones only, minus some. Here the sample spans approximately 90,000 clones, about 95% being singletons. This CDR3 spans 17 amino acids. V lost 4 bases, J lost 2 bases, and 20 bases lay in between. CDR1 is LNHNV, CDR2 YYDKDF, per germline (reference sequence). Material for sequencing was T cells isolated from PBMCs. V is TRBV15 and J is TRBJ1-2, with D maybe TRBD1 (5 bases). This sequence was found in a human donor in good health. CDR3 region: CATSNGDSSHANYGYTF. The CDR3 nucleotides are TGTGCCACCAGCAACGGAGACAGCTCCCATGCCAACTATGGCTACACCTTC.